The sequence of this T cell receptor (beta chain) was determined in a study of siplizumab effects on memory and regulatory T cells. Study-wide results and caveats: Siplizumab brought about a significant reduction in alloreactive sequences traceable to unstimulated CD4+ memory cells. The authors did not confirm suppressive function in proliferating Tregs from siplizumab cultures.

V shed 6 bases and J 5 bases; nucleotides not matched to a gene: 6. Germline V gene sequence: CDR1 SNHLY, CDR2 FYNNEI. The CDR3 loop spans 14 amino acids. Per sample, the assay covered 10^5 or so TCR templates. Profiled with immunoSEQ multiplex PCR; TCRdb holds only in-frame clones, not every one. In the table there are about 100,000 clones, around 90% of which are singletons. A note on this clone: Its antigen is undetermined.

Input material: CD4+ T cells sorted from blood. This TCR derives from a human donor in good health. Some clones in this sample may be carry-over from other donors' samples. This chain joins TRBV2 and TRBJ1-2, with 10 bases aligning to TRBD1. CDR3 sequence: CASRPGTGVYGYTF. Here the CDR3 DNA reads TGTGCCAGCAGACCCGGGACAGGGGTTTATGGCTACACCTTC.